This TCR beta chain was found in a study of shared clonotypes between healthy human individuals. Overall study results and limits: The represented genetic and exposure-history diversity was limited by the small number of donors. Naive subsets, compared against memory subsets, generally had larger estimated richness values.

The junction had 2 bases not matched to a gene; V was cut back by 6 bases and J by 4 bases. There are 12 residues in the CDR3. Germline V gene lookup returns CDR1 MDHEN and CDR2 SYDVKM. An even split of each subset's genomic DNA across several immunoSEQ plates was performed. The repertoire was sequenced with immunoSEQ multiplex PCR; TCRdb's copy has only in-frame clones and lacks some. Among some 2,100,000 clones listed, approximately 94% were seen once. Worth noting for this clone: What it recognizes is unknown. The same CDR3 can be traced to other DNA sequences in this sample.

Cells designated naive CD8 were CD45RO-negative and were positively selected for CCR7, with terminally differentiated effector memory CD45RA+ cells excluded. Recent vaccinations or acute infections were absent in the healthy HIV-negative adult donors. This rearrangement joins TRBV28 to TRBJ2-7; 8 bases are shared with TRBD1. The clonotype comes from a man aged 18 to 29 in good health. Some clones in this sample may be carry-over from other donors' samples. Sequences were obtained from naive CD8+ T cells from PBMCs. The CDR3: CASSRGPYEQYF. The CDR3 region has the DNA TGTGCCAGCAGCAGGGGGCCTTACGAGCAGTACTTC. Complete variable domain (other parts from reference TRBV28 and TRBJ2-7): DVKVTQSSRYLVKRTGEKVFLECVQDMDHENMFWYRQDPGLGLRLIYFSYDVKMKEKGDIPEGYSVSREKKERFSLILESASTNQTSMYLCASSRGPYEQYFGPGTRLTVT.